This TCR beta chain was sequenced during a study of breast tumors, draining lymph nodes, adjacent tissues. General observations from the study: Luminal-like breast cancer showed significantly higher tumor–nontumor repertoire similarity than basal-like.

About this clonotype itself: Its specificity is not known. A read error may explain this, as a much larger clone is one base away.

Samples came from axillary lymph nodes draining the breast cancer. TCRdb analysed the multiplex PCR reads with MiXCR anew, one entry per CDR3 protein. This sample carries approximately 210,000 distinct CDR3 sequences, 34% of them seen once, and the ten largest clones take approximately 3.6%. The sequence was collected from a female donor with breast cancer. Some clones in this sample may be carry-over from other donors' samples. The sequenced sample was axillary lymph node tissue.

The CDR3 is CASSLAVGQPGYTF. The CDR3 nucleotides are TGTGCCAGCAGCTTGGCCGTAGGGCAGCCTGGCTACACCTTC. The chain carries TRBV5-6 and TRBJ1-2, with D uncertain. Between the trimmed V and J ends, which lost 0 bases and 7 bases, there was a span of 13 bases. Germline lookup yields CDR1 SGHDT and CDR2 YYEEEE. The CDR3 is 14 residues long.